What follows are 25 T cell receptor beta chains derived from one specimen sequenced in a study of cytomegalovirus exposure and HLA in healthy donors. With 60 Vbeta and 13 Jbeta primers, the PCR was carried out. Data came from immunoSEQ multiplex PCR; TCRdb stores just in-frame clones and leaves some out. Of about 140,000 clones in the sample, roughly 80% are singletons; the top ten hold approximately 15%. The source material was PBMCs. The origin of the receptors is a woman aged 40-49 years in good health and CMV-seronegative.

The V gene is TRBV7-2, the J gene TRBJ2-7, with 11 bases aligning to TRBD2. Germline CDR1 reads SGHTA; CDR2 reads FQGNSA. The J segment lost 9 bases and the V segment lost 5 bases, leaving 9 bases of the junction unmatched. This CDR3 has 14 amino acids. CDR3 nucleotide sequence: TGTGCCAGCAGCAGCACTAGCGGGAGTCCCTGGCAGTACTTC. Amino acids: CASSSTSGSPWQYF.

This chain connects TRBV29-1 to TRBJ1-2; weak D call: TRBD1 (5 bases). The germline CDR1 and CDR2 sequences are SQVTM and ANQGSEA. Trimming cost V 4 bases and J 8 bases, with 11 bases left between them. The CDR3 has 11 amino acids. The CDR3 protein is CSVGQGGGYTF. The CDR3 DNA follows: TGCAGCGTTGGGCAGGGAGGGGGCTACACCTTC.

The genes are TRBV4-2 and TRBJ2-2; TRBD2 might be the D (5 bases). Germline V lookup: CDR1 LGHNA, CDR2 YNFKEQ. Trimming removed 0 bases from V and 3 bases from J, with 11 bases in between. This CDR3 comprises 16 residues. The CDR3 spells CASSQDRRWYTGELFF. The CDR3 DNA sequence: TGTGCCAGCAGCCAAGATAGGAGGTGGTACACCGGGGAGCTGTTTTTT.

This rearrangement joins TRBV6-1 to TRBJ2-7; maybe TRBD1 (6 bases). V lost 1 base and J 2 bases, leaving 9 bases between the germline ends. CDR3 size: 14 residues. Per the germline V gene, CDR1 is MNHNS and CDR2 is SASEGT. CDR3 nucleotides: TGTGCCAGCAGTGAAGGAGGACAGACCTACGAGCAGTACTTC. Protein: CASSEGGQTYEQYF.

The chain carries TRBV12-5 and TRBJ2-5, with 7 bases lining up with TRBD1. Germline V lookup: CDR1 LGHNT, CDR2 FRNRAP. Germline trimming cut 6 bases from V and 2 bases from J; bases unmatched to any gene: 6. CDR3 size: 14 residues. CDR3 in amino acids: CASGLPGQQETQYF. The DNA of the CDR3 is TGTGCTAGTGGACTCCCGGGACAGCAAGAGACCCAGTACTTC.

The J gene is TRBJ2-7, the V gene TRBV11-3; 7 bases match TRBD1. Germline CDR1 reads SGHNT; CDR2 reads YENEEA. With V trimmed by 3 bases and J by 6 bases, 5 bases remained unmatched. This CDR3 spans 13 amino acids. The CDR3 region has the DNA TGTGCCAGCAGCTTTGGCCCAGGGGGCGAGCAGTACTTC. Translated, it gives CASSFGPGGEQYF.

The J gene is TRBJ2-1, the V gene TRBV2; TRBD2 matches at 8 bases. The CDR3 has 13 residues. Trimming took 6 bases from V and 7 from J; bases not matched to a gene: 5. Per the germline V gene, CDR1 is SNHLY and CDR2 is FYNNEI. The CDR3 bases are TGTGCCAGCAGGACGGGGGGGCTTAATGAGCAGTTCTTC. Encoded protein: CASRTGGLNEQFF. Full variable domain (remainder filled in from reference TRBV2 and TRBJ2-1): EPEVTQTPSHQVTQMGQEVILRCVPISNHLYFYWYRQILGQKVEFLVSFYNNEISEKSEIFDDQFSVERPDGSNFTLKIRSTKLEDSAMYFCASRTGGLNEQFFGPGTRLTVL.

The chain joins TRBV19 to TRBJ1-3; D gene uncertain. Germline V CDR1 and CDR2: LNHDA, SQIVND (reference sequence). The V end was cut by 5 bases, the J end by 0 bases, with 8 bases between. The CDR3 sequence is 14 residues long. CDR3 bases: TGTGCCAGTAGTGAACAGAGCTCTGGAAACACCATATATTTT. This encodes CASSEQSSGNTIYF.

The genes are TRBV7-9 and TRBJ2-1; weak D call: TRBD2 (6 bases). Trimming took 1 base from V and 6 from J, leaving 13 bases between them. In germline, CDR1 is SEHNR, CDR2 FQNEAQ (reference sequence). The CDR3 spans 15 residues. The CDR3 bases are TGTGCCAGCAGCTTAGAACTAGCAGGGAGCAATGAGCAGTTCTTC. Its translation: CASSLELAGSNEQFF.

The rearrangement links TRBV11-3 to TRBJ2-1, with TRBD1 identical over 7 bases. This CDR3 contains 15 residues. V shed 5 bases, J shed 0 bases, and the junction held 4 bases outside the gene matches. Germline CDR1 SGHNT, CDR2 YENEEA. In DNA, the CDR3 is TGTGCCAGCAGCCCAGGGGGAAGCTCCTACAATGAGCAGTTCTTC. It codes for CASSPGGSSYNEQFF.

The chain carries TRBV5-6 and TRBJ2-7, with 7 nucleotides matching TRBD2. With 4 bases clipped from V and 2 bases from J, the junction kept 6 bases outside the gene matches. Germline V gives CDR1 SGHDT, CDR2 YYEEEE. The CDR3 covers 14 residues. DNA for the CDR3: TGTGCCAGCAGCGTAGGACTAGGGGCCTACGAGCAGTACTTC. Amino acids: CASSVGLGAYEQYF.

The J gene is TRBJ2-5, the V gene TRBV6-1; 11 bases align to TRBD1. This CDR3 has 14 amino acids. Trimming took 11 bases from V and 6 from J; bases not matched to a gene: 11. CDR1 and CDR2 from the germline V gene are MNHNS and SASEGT. Written as DNA, the CDR3 is TGTGCCGAAGGGACAGGGGGAGACACCAAGACCCAGTACTTC. It specifies CAEGTGGDTKTQYF.

The chain carries TRBV15 and TRBJ1-5; 7 nucleotides match TRBD1. Trimming cost V 5 bases and J 3 bases; bases outside gene matches: 10. Germline CDR1 is LNHNV and CDR2 is YYDKDF (reference sequence). The length of the CDR3 is 16 residues. CDR3 residues: CATSGRRDRNNQPQHF. CDR3 bases: TGTGCCACCAGCGGGCGCCGGGACAGAAACAATCAGCCCCAGCATTTT.

The chain uses TRBV6-6 and TRBJ2-1; 11 bases are shared with TRBD2. CDR1 and CDR2 (germline): MNHNY, SVGAGI (reference sequence). Trimming at V came to 6 bases and at J to 2 bases, leaving 3 bases not matched to a gene. The CDR3 runs to 15 residues. The CDR3 DNA reads TGTGCCAGCAGCTTAGCGGGGGGGCCCTACAATGAGCAGTTCTTC. Amino acids: CASSLAGGPYNEQFF.

The chain uses TRBV6-1 and TRBJ2-7; 11 positions agree with TRBD1. Trimming removed 1 base from V and 7 bases from J; junction bases left unmatched: 9. Germline loops: CDR1 MNHNS, CDR2 SASEGT. The CDR3 loop spans 16 amino acids. In nucleotides, the CDR3 is TGTGCCAGCAGTGAAGGGGCCGGGACAGGGGGGAATGAGCAGTACTTC. Protein sequence: CASSEGAGTGGNEQYF.

The CDR3 protein is CASSPDRIYGYTF. CDR3 nucleotide sequence: TGTGCCAGCAGCCCTGACAGGATCTATGGCTACACCTTC. This chain links TRBV7-9 with TRBJ1-2; a weak D match, TRBD1 (6 bases). V shed 5 bases and J shed 4 bases, with 11 bases lying between them. Germline CDR1 and CDR2: SEHNR and FQNEAQ (reference sequence). CDR3 size: 13 residues.

The V gene is TRBV28, the J gene TRBJ2-2, with TRBD1 matching over 9 bases. CDR1 is MDHEN and CDR2 is SYDVKM in the germline V gene. This CDR3 has 16 residues. The V gene end was trimmed by 6 bases and the J gene end by 1 base; junction bases not matched to a gene: 6. CDR3 DNA: TGTGCCAGCAGGCCCAACAGGGGGCTGAACACCGGGGAGCTGTTTTTT. Translating it yields CASRPNRGLNTGELFF.

This chain links TRBV7-9 with TRBJ2-5, with D possibly being TRBD1 (6 bases). Germline values: CDR1 SEHNR, CDR2 FQNEAQ (reference sequence). Trimming pared 5 bases from V and 2 bases from J, leaving 18 bases between. The CDR3 has 16 amino acids. The CDR3, as DNA: TGTGCCAGCAGCCGTCCTCTCACCGGACAGCAAGAGACCCAGTACTTC. Translated: CASSRPLTGQQETQYF.

This rearrangement joins TRBV11-2 to TRBJ2-7; tentative D call: TRBD1 (5 bases). The ends were cut back, 3 bases at V and 2 bases at J, with 14 bases in the middle. Germline lookup yields CDR1 SGHAT and CDR2 FQNNGV. The CDR3 is 15 amino acids. Here the CDR3 DNA reads TGTGCCAGCAGCTTTATCGTAGGGGATCCCTACGAGCAGTACTTC. The encoded protein is CASSFIVGDPYEQYF.

The chain has TRBV10-1 and TRBJ2-5; a weak D match, TRBD1 (5 bases). The V end lost 3 bases, the J end lost 2 bases, and 10 bases lay between the germline ends. Germline values: CDR1 WNHNN, CDR2 SYGVQD (reference sequence). The CDR3 runs to 14 residues. The CDR3 bases are TGCGCCAGCAGTGACGGTGGGGCTCAAGAGACCCAGTACTTC. Its translation: CASSDGGAQETQYF.

This clone was counted only a few times. The chain is built from TRBV4-1 and TRBJ1-5, with TRBD1 identical over 7 bases. This CDR3 has 16 amino acids. Losses at the gene ends were 0 bases for V and 6 bases for J; bases not matched to a gene: 8. CDR1 is MGHRA, CDR2 YSYEKL, per germline. CDR3: CASSQEADRAIQPQHF. The CDR3 DNA reads as TGCGCCAGCAGCCAAGAGGCCGACAGGGCGATTCAGCCCCAGCATTTT.

The V call is TRBV28, the J call TRBJ1-4, with a tentative D call TRBD1 (6 bases). CDR3 length equals 14 residues. V gave up 3 bases and J gave up 3 bases, with 8 bases separating them. Germline V gene sequence: CDR1 MDHEN, CDR2 SYDVKM. The CDR3 reads CASSFAGANEKLFF. In DNA, the CDR3 is TGTGCCAGCAGTTTCGCAGGGGCTAATGAAAAACTGTTTTTT.

V usage is TRBV25-1 and J usage is TRBJ2-5, with D perhaps matching TRBD2 (6 bases). Per the germline V gene, CDR1 is MGHDK and CDR2 is SYGVNS. Trimming stripped 7 bases from V and 0 bases from J, with 15 bases between. This CDR3 contains 15 residues. CDR3 loop: CASTLTSGYQETQYF. The CDR3 bases are TGTGCCAGCACCCTGACTAGTGGGTACCAAGAGACCCAGTACTTC.

The chain employs TRBV2 and TRBJ2-7; a possible D gene is TRBD1 (5 bases). The CDR3 covers 11 residues. V was clipped by 7 bases and J by 4 bases, with 8 bases between them. Germline V gene lookup returns CDR1 SNHLY and CDR2 FYNNEI. In DNA form, the CDR3 reads TGTGCCAGCACCCCAGGGTACGAGCAGTACTTC. Its protein is CASTPGYEQYF.

The chain carries TRBV2 and TRBJ2-3, with 7 bases matching TRBD1. Germline-derived CDR1 and CDR2 are SNHLY and FYNNEI. The CDR3 covers 15 residues. The V and J ends lost 1 base and 3 bases, in that order; junction bases with no gene match: 4. The CDR3 DNA sequence: TGTGCCAGCAGTGAAGTCAGGGGGTTTACAGATACGCAGTATTTT. Amino acids: CASSEVRGFTDTQYF.